This TCR beta chain derives from a study of early T cells in non-severe SARS-CoV-2 infection. Individual cDNA molecules each received unique molecular identifiers attached to them. TCRdb recomputed calls from the 5' RACE reads with MiXCR, one row per CDR3 protein. The top ten hold roughly 6.7% of the sample, which has around 25,000 distinct CDR3 sequences, roughly 4.8% seen once. Germline V gene sequence: CDR1 MNHNY, CDR2 SVGAGI (reference sequence). The CDR3 runs to 15 residues. Trimming stripped 7 bases from V and 7 bases from J, with 22 bases between. The V call is TRBV6-6, the J call TRBJ1-2, with D perhaps TRBD1 (6 bases). This clonotype was obtained from an adult who was a healthcare worker with PCR-confirmed SARS-CoV-2 infection or an uninfected control (not recorded which). Sequenced input: whole blood. The CDR3, as DNA: TGTGCCAGCACCCTGAGGGCCAGGGACATCTCTGGCTACACCTTC. It encodes CASTLRARDISGYTF.